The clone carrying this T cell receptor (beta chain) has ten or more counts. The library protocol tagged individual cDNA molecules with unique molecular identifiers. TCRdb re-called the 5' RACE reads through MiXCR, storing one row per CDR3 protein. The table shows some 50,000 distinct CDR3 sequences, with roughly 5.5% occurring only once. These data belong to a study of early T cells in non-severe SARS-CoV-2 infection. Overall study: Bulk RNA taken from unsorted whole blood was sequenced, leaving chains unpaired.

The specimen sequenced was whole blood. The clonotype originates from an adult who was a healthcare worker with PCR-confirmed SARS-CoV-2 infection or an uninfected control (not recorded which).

The CDR3 DNA follows: TGCAGCGTTCGGCAGGGCCACTACGAGCAGTACTTC. The encoded protein is CSVRQGHYEQYF. V gene TRBV29-1 combines with J gene TRBJ2-7; perhaps TRBD1 as D (5 bases). The CDR3 is made up of 12 amino acids. V lost 5 bases and J lost 3, with 11 bases in between. Germline CDR1 is SQVTM and CDR2 is ANQGSEA.